These 25 T cell receptor beta chains came from one sample sequenced in a study of cytomegalovirus exposure and HLA in healthy donors. The PCR used 60 Vbeta and 13 Jbeta primers. Sequencing was performed with immunoSEQ multiplex PCR; in TCRdb, only in-frame clones are kept and a portion is missing. Of roughly 100,000 clones in the sample, 13% to 15% were seen once. The source material was PBMCs. Every receptor here comes from a female donor in good health and CMV-seronegative.

The rearrangement links TRBV11-2 to TRBJ1-3, with a tentative D call TRBD1 (6 bases). This CDR3 comprises 16 residues. The V and J ends lost 5 bases and 4 bases respectively, with 18 bases between them. CDR1 and CDR2 (germline): SGHAT, FQNNGV. The CDR3 sequence is CASSGGAGNSGNTIYF. The CDR3 region has the DNA TGTGCCAGCAGCGGGGGGGCAGGGAATTCGGGAAACACCATATATTTT.

The rearrangement joins TRBV29-1 to TRBJ1-2; TRBD1 agrees at 9 bases. The CDR3 runs 15 residues. Germline CDR1 and CDR2: SQVTM and ANQGSEA. Germline trimming cut 5 bases from V and 3 bases from J; bases unmatched to any gene: 10. The CDR3 spells CSVIGQGWFHYGYTF. In nucleotides, the CDR3 is TGCAGCGTTATTGGACAGGGGTGGTTTCACTATGGCTACACCTTC. Drawing the rest from reference TRBV29-1 and TRBJ1-2, the complete variable domain is SAVISQKPSRDICQRGTSLTIQCQVDSQVTMMFWYRQQPGQSLTLIATANQGSEATYESGFVIDKFPISRPNLTFSTLTVSNMSPEDSSIYLCSVIGQGWFHYGYTFGSGTRLTVV.

This chain's CDR3 is CASSQDPSGGADEQFF. CDR3 bases: TGCGCCAGCAGCCAAGACCCTAGCGGGGGGGCTGATGAGCAGTTCTTC. The chain couples TRBV4-1 to TRBJ2-1, with 12 bases matching TRBD2. V dropped 0 bases and J dropped 8; count of bases not matched to a gene: 5. CDR3 length equals 16 residues. Germline V CDR1 and CDR2: MGHRA, YSYEKL.

This clone appeared a few times. The chain uses TRBV13 and TRBJ2-1; 8 bases align to TRBD2. Germline V gives CDR1 PRHDT, CDR2 FYEKMQ (reference sequence). The CDR3 spans 19 residues. The V and J ends lost 7 bases and 1 base, in that order; junction bases with no gene match: 18. The CDR3 sequence is CASTPWSRSGTVSYNEQFF. In nucleotides, the CDR3 is TGTGCCAGCACTCCCTGGTCCCGTAGCGGGACTGTGTCCTACAATGAGCAGTTCTTC.

In the case of this clone: The sample carries other DNA sequences with the same CDR3. J is TRBJ2-3 and V is TRBV19; 8 bases match TRBD2. This CDR3 is built from 15 residues. Germline V gives CDR1 LNHDA, CDR2 SQIVND (reference sequence). Germline trimming cut 4 bases from V and 6 bases from J; bases unmatched to any gene: 9. The CDR3 is CASSSSVGTRDTQYF. CDR3 nucleotides: TGTGCCAGTAGTAGTTCCGTTGGGACTAGGGATACGCAGTATTTT.

This clone has just a few counts. This chain uses TRBV4-3 with TRBJ2-3; 9 bases line up with TRBD2. CDR3 size: 16 residues. Germline trimming cut 6 bases from V and 2 bases from J; bases unmatched to any gene: 9. CDR1 and CDR2 (germline): LGHNA, YSLEER. CDR3 in amino acids: CASSEGSGGPTDTQYF. DNA for the CDR3: TGCGCCAGCAGTGAGGGAAGCGGGGGGCCCACAGATACGCAGTATTTT.

This clone was observed a handful of times. The CDR3 DNA reads TGTGCCAGCAGCGATACAGGGATGGGGACCCAGTACTTC. This sequence encodes CASSDTGMGTQYF. The genes are TRBV2 and TRBJ2-5; TRBD1 might be the D (6 bases). The V end lost 6 bases, the J end lost 7 bases, and 15 bases lay between the germline ends. The CDR3 sequence is 13 residues long. Germline V gene data show CDR1 as SNHLY and CDR2 as FYNNEI.

This chain uses TRBV28 with TRBJ1-2; the D gene is possibly TRBD1 (6 bases). V was pared by 6 bases and J by 2 bases, with 19 bases between. Looked up from germline, CDR1 is MDHEN and CDR2 is SYDVKM. The CDR3 extends over 16 amino acids. The CDR3 bases are TGTGCCAGCAGCCTTATAGTCCCTACAGGGAACTATGGCTACACCTTC. Its translation is CASSLIVPTGNYGYTF.

This clone was detected a few times. The chain is built from TRBV7-2 and TRBJ2-5; D not certain. CDR1 is SGHTA and CDR2 is FQGNSA in the germline V gene. Trimming left V 10 bases short and J 1 base short, with 4 bases between. CDR3 length equals 10 residues. The CDR3 region is CATGQETQYF. CDR3 bases: TGTGCCACCGGCCAAGAGACCCAGTACTTC. The complete variable domain, with remaining parts taken from reference TRBV7-2 and TRBJ2-5, reads GAGVSQSPSNKVTEKGKDVELRCDPISGHTALYWYRQSLGQGLEFLIYFQGNSAPDKSGLPSDRFSAERTGGSVSTLTIQRTQQEDSAVYLCATGQETQYFGPGTRLLVL.

The chain recombines TRBV18 with TRBJ1-5, with D possibly matching TRBD1 (5 bases). Germline CDR1 reads KGHSH; CDR2 reads LQKENI. The length of the CDR3 is 14 residues. V was clipped by 3 bases and J by 2 bases, with 8 bases between them. Written as DNA, the CDR3 is TGTGCCAGCTCACCCGGGGGTGGCAATCAGCCCCAGCATTTT. Residues: CASSPGGGNQPQHF.

The chain recombines TRBV10-3 with TRBJ2-3; 10 bases are shared with TRBD2. J lost 4 bases, V lost 5 bases, and 6 bases had no gene match. The germline V gene encodes CDR1 ENHRY and CDR2 SYGVKD. This CDR3 is 15 amino acids long. CDR3 DNA: TGTGCCATCAGTCGAAATAGCGGGAGGTCAGATACGCAGTATTTT. This encodes CAISRNSGRSDTQYF.

This chain links TRBV6-1 with TRBJ2-2; D gene unclear. The CDR3 runs 14 residues. Germline CDR1 is MNHNS and CDR2 is SASEGT. Trimming removed 7 bases from V and 2 bases from J, with 11 bases in between. The DNA for the CDR3 is TGTGCCAGCATCAACTCGGTAAACACCGGGGAGCTGTTTTTT. It yields the protein CASINSVNTGELFF.

The rearrangement joins TRBV15 to TRBJ1-4; D perhaps matches TRBD1 (5 bases). The length of the CDR3 is 14 residues. The germline V gene has CDR1 LNHNV and CDR2 YYDKDF (reference sequence). The ends were cut back, 2 bases at V and 8 bases at J, with 12 bases in the middle. CDR3 protein: CATSRRGVGEKLFF. The CDR3 coding sequence is TGTGCCACCAGCAGACGGGGGGTGGGCGAAAAACTGTTTTTT.

This clone has only a few counts. This chain links TRBV7-2 with TRBJ2-1; 15 nucleotides align to TRBD2. Germline values: CDR1 SGHTA, CDR2 FQGNSA. The CDR3 contains 17 residues. V was clipped by 4 bases and J by 4 bases; unmatched bases: 5. Here the CDR3 reads CASSWTSGRAVYNEQFF. The CDR3 region has the DNA TGTGCCAGCAGCTGGACTAGCGGGAGGGCCGTGTACAATGAGCAGTTCTTC.

The J gene is TRBJ2-3, the V gene TRBV5-1, with a weak D call TRBD1 (6 bases). The germline gives CDR1 SGHRS, CDR2 YFSETQ. Trimming cost V 6 bases and J 3 bases, with 14 bases left between them. The length of the CDR3 is 14 residues. As DNA, the CDR3 is TGCGCCAGCATGCAGGGGTCGCTGACAGATACGCAGTATTTT. This sequence encodes CASMQGSLTDTQYF.

The V and J genes are TRBV4-3 and TRBJ2-7; 8 nucleotides line up with TRBD2. This CDR3 comprises 15 residues. Trimming at V came to 0 bases and at J to 3 bases, leaving 4 bases not matched to a gene. Germline CDR1 reads LGHNA; CDR2 reads YSLEER. The CDR3 DNA reads TGCGCCAGCAGCCAAGAGGACGGGAGGGGCTACGAGCAGTACTTC. Its protein is CASSQEDGRGYEQYF.

This clone was observed a handful of times. V gene TRBV7-9 combines with J gene TRBJ1-2; 8 bases are shared with TRBD1. Germline trimming cut 4 bases from V and 4 bases from J; bases unmatched to any gene: 11. Germline V gives CDR1 SEHNR, CDR2 FQNEAQ (reference sequence). This CDR3 region has 16 residues. CDR3 in amino acids: CASSSYDRGGSYGYTF. The DNA of the CDR3 is TGTGCCAGCAGCTCCTACGACAGGGGAGGATCCTATGGCTACACCTTC. The variable domain in full, completed from reference TRBV7-9 and TRBJ1-2, reads DTGVSQNPRHKITKRGQNVTFRCDPISEHNRLYWYRQTLGQGPEFLTYFQNEAQLEKSRLLSDRFSAERPKGSFSTLEIQRTEQGDSAMYLCASSSYDRGGSYGYTFGSGTRLTVV.

The rearrangement links TRBV7-2 to TRBJ2-5; a possible D gene is TRBD1 (5 bases). This CDR3 comprises 14 residues. With 4 bases removed from V and 3 bases from J, the gap between germline ends came to 12 bases. Per germline, CDR1 SGHTA and CDR2 FQGNSA. CDR3: CASSSSGLKETQYF. CDR3 in DNA: TGTGCCAGCAGCTCCTCAGGGCTAAAAGAGACCCAGTACTTC.

V is TRBV15 and J is TRBJ2-7; 9 bases map to TRBD2. Germline V gene lookup returns CDR1 LNHNV and CDR2 YYDKDF (reference sequence). There are 17 residues in the CDR3. V lost 3 bases, J lost 4 bases, and 13 bases stayed unmatched. The CDR3 spells CATSSAYKGREGYEQYF. CDR3 nucleotide sequence: TGTGCCACCAGCAGTGCCTATAAGGGGCGGGAGGGGTACGAGCAGTACTTC.

This clone was observed a handful of times. The chain joins TRBV4-1 to TRBJ2-2, with 13 bases identical to TRBD2. The length of the CDR3 is 20 residues. Germline values: CDR1 MGHRA, CDR2 YSYEKL. V was clipped by 1 base and J by 6 bases; unmatched bases: 14. CDR3 amino acids: CASSQGGGTSGRADAGELFF. The CDR3 region has the DNA TGCGCCAGCAGCCAAGGAGGGGGAACTAGCGGGAGGGCCGATGCCGGGGAGCTGTTTTTT.

The CDR3 DNA reads as TGTGCCATCAGTGAAAGAGGGCTGGAACTGAACACTGAAGCTTTCTTT. As protein: CAISERGLELNTEAFF. This chain connects TRBV10-3 to TRBJ1-1, with D unclear. Trimming shortened V by 3 bases and J by 0 bases, and 14 bases separated the two germline ends. The CDR3 contains 16 residues. Germline CDR1 ENHRY, CDR2 SYGVKD.

This chain uses TRBV7-2 with TRBJ1-2; the D gene is possibly TRBD1 (6 bases). Germline V lookup: CDR1 SGHTA, CDR2 FQGNSA. Trimming took 5 bases from V and 9 from J, leaving 13 bases between them. This CDR3 has 12 residues. The chain's CDR3 is CASSKIQGSYTF. CDR3 DNA: TGTGCCAGCAGCAAAATCCAGGGGAGCTACACCTTC.

This rearrangement joins TRBV5-6 to TRBJ2-1; TRBD1 matches 7 bases. The CDR3 spans 15 residues. V dropped 4 bases and J dropped 1; count of bases not matched to a gene: 5. Germline V gene data show CDR1 as SGHDT and CDR2 as YYEEEE. The CDR3 is CASSRARGSYNEQFF. CDR3 nucleotides: TGTGCCAGCAGCCGGGCCAGGGGGTCCTACAATGAGCAGTTCTTC.

V usage is TRBV5-1 and J usage is TRBJ2-7; TRBD2 aligns across 13 bases. Germline V CDR1 and CDR2: SGHRS, YFSETQ. The CDR3 runs to 16 residues. Trimming removed 4 bases from V and 2 bases from J; junction bases left unmatched: 6. In nucleotides, the CDR3 is TGCGCCAGCAGCACCACCGGGACTAGCGGGACCTACGAGCAGTACTTC. It yields the protein CASSTTGTSGTYEQYF. Complete variable domain (other parts from reference TRBV5-1 and TRBJ2-7): KAGVTQTPRYLIKTRGQQVTLSCSPISGHRSVSWYQQTPGQGLQFLFEYFSETQRNKGNFPGRFSGRQFSNSRSEMNVSTLELGDSALYLCASSTTGTSGTYEQYFGPGTRLTVT.

This clone turned up a few times. The chain has TRBV7-9 and TRBJ1-2, with D unclear. The CDR3 is 15 amino acids. Trimming cost V 4 bases and J 0 bases, with 12 bases left between them. The germline CDR1 and CDR2 sequences are SEHNR and FQNEAQ (reference sequence). The CDR3 DNA is TGTGCCAGCAGCTCGGTGGGCAGAGCTAACTATGGCTACACCTTC. It is translated as CASSSVGRANYGYTF.